The 21 T cell receptor beta chains below come from one sample, sequenced in a study of a mutant IDH1 vaccine in newly diagnosed glioma. Time point given: week 23, last vaccination. Every single dose of the vaccine, 300 ug of mutant IDH1 20-mer peptide, came with topical imiquimod. Here immunoSEQ multiplex PCR was the method, and the copy in TCRdb shows in-frame clones only, minus some. The data show tens of thousands of clones, 84% seen once. The antigens for these receptors are not known. This specimen was PBMCs, taken from a glioma patient whose treatment included an IDH1 peptide vaccine. Every receptor here comes from a young man with glioma.

This chain connects TRBV2 to TRBJ2-7; weak D call: TRBD2 (6 bases). Per germline, CDR1 SNHLY and CDR2 FYNNEI. With 7 bases removed from V and 7 bases from J, the gap between germline ends came to 14 bases. The CDR3 spans 12 residues. DNA of the CDR3: TGTGCCAGCAACTTGGGAGGATGGGAGCAGTACTTC. Translating it yields CASNLGGWEQYF. The variable domain in full, completed from reference TRBV2 and TRBJ2-7, reads EPEVTQTPSHQVTQMGQEVILRCVPISNHLYFYWYRQILGQKVEFLVSFYNNEISEKSEIFDDQFSVERPDGSNFTLKIRSTKLEDSAMYFCASNLGGWEQYFGPGTRLTVT.

This chain links TRBV27 with TRBJ2-7, with a weak D call TRBD1 (6 bases). From germline, CDR1 is MNHEY and CDR2 SMNVEV (reference sequence). The CDR3 extends over 16 amino acids. V gave up 4 bases and J gave up 0 bases, with 16 bases separating them. CDR3 sequence reads: CASSSSRTESSYEQYF. CDR3 in DNA: TGTGCCAGCAGTTCATCCCGGACAGAATCCTCCTACGAGCAGTACTTC.

This clone was counted a few times. This chain connects TRBV29-1 to TRBJ1-1; 7 bases fit TRBD1. CDR1 is SQVTM and CDR2 is ANQGSEA in the germline V gene. This CDR3 comprises 14 residues. The junction had 6 bases not matched to a gene; V was cut back by 5 bases and J by 0 bases. In DNA, the CDR3 is TGCAGCGTTAGTCCCGGACAGGTGAACACTGAAGCTTTCTTT. Encoded protein: CSVSPGQVNTEAFF.

The chain combines TRBV18 with TRBJ1-2; no clear D gene. The CDR3 extends over 13 amino acids. Germline lookup yields CDR1 KGHSH and CDR2 LQKENI. V shed 6 bases and J shed 3 bases, with 11 bases lying between them. CDR3 nucleotide sequence: TGTGCCAGCTCCCGAGAGGGTGACTATGGCTACACCTTC. The encoded protein is CASSREGDYGYTF.

This sequence joins TRBV5-4 and TRBJ1-2; 9 nucleotides line up with TRBD1. Germline CDR1 is SGHNT and CDR2 is YYREEE (reference sequence). CDR3 length equals 16 residues. Germline trimming cut 4 bases from V and 0 bases from J; bases unmatched to any gene: 7. In DNA form, the CDR3 reads TGTGCCAGCAGCCCGGGACAGGGAAATACTAACTATGGCTACACCTTC. It translates to CASSPGQGNTNYGYTF.

The gene calls are TRBV7-2 and TRBJ1-1; no reliable D call. Germline V lookup: CDR1 SGHTA, CDR2 FQGNSA. V was pared by 3 bases and J by 1 base, with 9 bases between. This CDR3 region has 14 residues. CDR3: CASSLSSTNTEAFF. The CDR3 region has the DNA TGTGCCAGCAGCTTGTCCTCAACGAACACTGAAGCTTTCTTT.

The chain has TRBV9 and TRBJ2-7; TRBD1 aligns across 9 bases. This CDR3 has 15 residues. Losses at the gene ends were 2 bases for V and 3 bases for J; bases not matched to a gene: 6. From germline, CDR1 is SGDLS and CDR2 YYNGEE. CDR3 nucleotides: TGTGCCAGCAGCGTCGATCTGGGACAGGGCTACGAGCAGTACTTC. This gives the protein CASSVDLGQGYEQYF.

On this clone itself: A read error may produce the germline difference seen at one junction end. The chain links TRBV7-7 to TRBJ2-7, with 9 bases identical to TRBD1. Per germline, CDR1 SSHAT and CDR2 FNYEAQ (reference sequence). The CDR3 runs 15 residues. CDR3 nucleotide sequence: TGTGCTAGCAGCTTAAGGACAGGGGCCTCCTACGAGCAGTACTTC. Its translation: CASSLRTGASYEQYF.

This clone was counted once. The chain combines TRBV7-2 with TRBJ1-1; no clear D. V was clipped by 2 bases and J by 0 bases, with 10 bases between them. The germline CDR1 and CDR2 sequences are SGHTA and FQGNSA. This CDR3 region has 15 residues. CDR3 region: CASSLSLRLNTEAFF. As DNA, the CDR3 is TGTGCCAGCAGCTTAAGTTTACGATTGAACACTGAAGCTTTCTTT.

The chain joins TRBV7-2 to TRBJ1-2; D uncertain. The CDR3 runs 13 residues. Germline loops: CDR1 SGHTA, CDR2 FQGNSA. V was pared by 5 bases and J by 4 bases, with 11 bases between. This CDR3 is CASSDRVRYGYTF. In nucleotides, the CDR3 is TGTGCCAGCAGCGATAGGGTTCGCTATGGCTACACCTTC.

This rearrangement joins TRBV5-1 to TRBJ1-3, with 9 bases that match TRBD1. The V gene's germline CDR1 is SGHRS and CDR2 YFSETQ. V lost 4 bases to trimming and J lost 0 bases; unmatched junction nucleotides: 8. The CDR3 has 17 amino acids. The CDR3 sequence is CASSPWTGVNSGNTIYF. CDR3 nucleotide sequence: TGCGCCAGCAGCCCCTGGACAGGGGTTAACTCTGGAAACACCATATATTTT.

The table lists this clone with a few counts. This rearrangement joins TRBV5-1 to TRBJ1-1, with a possible D match to TRBD1 (5 bases). The length of the CDR3 is 15 residues. Trimming removed 0 bases at V and 0 bases at J, with 9 bases between. Germline loops: CDR1 SGHRS, CDR2 YFSETQ. CDR3 DNA sequence: TGCGCCAGCAGCTTGGCAGGGTTCATGAACACTGAAGCTTTCTTT. It encodes CASSLAGFMNTEAFF.

The CDR3 DNA reads TGTGCCAGCAGCCAATTTCAAACAGGGGGCACTGAAGCTTTCTTT. Encoded protein: CASSQFQTGGTEAFF. This rearrangement joins TRBV7-2 to TRBJ1-1; 8 nucleotides match TRBD1. CDR3 length: 15 residues. The junction had 9 bases not matched to a gene; V was cut back by 5 bases and J by 4 bases. Germline V lookup: CDR1 SGHTA, CDR2 FQGNSA.

V and J are TRBV7-3 and TRBJ2-1; 12 bases agree with TRBD1. V shed 10 bases, J shed 10 bases, and the junction held 11 bases outside the gene matches. The CDR3 extends over 14 amino acids. Germline V gives CDR1 SGHTA, CDR2 FQGTGA. The DNA of the CDR3 is TGTGCCACTCGAATGGGACAGGGGGCGGGGGAGCAGTTCTTC. Protein product: CATRMGQGAGEQFF.

The chain employs TRBV7-8 and TRBJ2-7; the match to TRBD2 covers 7 bases. Germline V CDR1 and CDR2: SGHVS, FQNEAQ. The CDR3 length is 15 residues. The junction had 10 bases not matched to a gene; V was cut back by 6 bases and J by 2 bases. The CDR3: CASSFPSGVTYEQYF. The CDR3 nucleotides read TGTGCCAGCAGTTTTCCGAGCGGGGTCACCTACGAGCAGTACTTC. The full variable domain, rest sourced from reference TRBV7-8 and TRBJ2-7, is GAGVSQSPRYKVAKRGQDVALRCDPISGHVSLFWYQQALGQGPEFLTYFQNEAQLDKSGLPSDRFFAERPEGSVSTLKIQRTQQEDSAVYLCASSFPSGVTYEQYFGPGTRLTVT.

The chain carries TRBV7-2 and TRBJ2-1; 11 nucleotides align to TRBD2. This CDR3 region has 19 residues. V gave up 4 bases and J gave up 0 bases; unmatched junction bases: 11. The germline CDR1 and CDR2 sequences are SGHTA and FQGNSA. CDR3 sequence: CASSSVGTSGLSSYNEQFF. Here the CDR3 DNA reads TGTGCCAGCAGCTCCGTCGGGACTAGCGGCCTTAGCTCCTACAATGAGCAGTTCTTC.

The genes are TRBV6-1 and TRBJ1-2; 7 nucleotides match TRBD1. CDR3 length equals 16 residues. CDR1 is MNHNS, CDR2 SASEGT, per germline. Losses at the gene ends were 0 bases for V and 4 bases for J; bases not matched to a gene: 8. The chain's CDR3 is CASSEAHGQALYGYTF. The CDR3 coding sequence is TGTGCCAGCAGTGAAGCGCATGGACAGGCGCTCTATGGCTACACCTTC.

The genes are TRBV6-5 and TRBJ2-5, with 10 nucleotides matching TRBD2. Germline CDR1 reads MNHEY; CDR2 reads SVGAGI. With 5 bases clipped from V and 7 bases from J, the junction kept 10 bases outside the gene matches. The CDR3 is made up of 15 amino acids. The CDR3 coding sequence is TGTGCCAGCAGTCCCCAGCGGGGGGGCCTCGGGACCCAGTACTTC. Its translation is CASSPQRGGLGTQYF.

V is TRBV5-1 and J is TRBJ2-1; TRBD2 matches at 8 bases. The CDR3 is 15 residues long. CDR1 and CDR2 (germline): SGHRS, YFSETQ. V lost 0 bases, J lost 9 bases, and 8 bases stayed unmatched. The CDR3 DNA reads as TGCGCCAGCAGCTTGGCCTCGGGAGGGGGAGGTGAGCAGTTCTTC. Protein sequence: CASSLASGGGGEQFF.

This chain connects TRBV30 to TRBJ2-1; D could derive from TRBD1 or TRBD2 (6 bases each). CDR3 size: 14 residues. Trimming removed 0 bases at V and 5 bases at J, with 11 bases between. Germline lookup yields CDR1 GTSNPN and CDR2 SVGIG (reference sequence). The CDR3 here is CAWSVWGAHNEQFF. The CDR3 nucleotides are TGTGCCTGGAGTGTTTGGGGGGCCCACAATGAGCAGTTCTTC.

V is TRBV11-2 and J is TRBJ1-1, with no clear D. The CDR3 has 16 amino acids. The germline gives CDR1 SGHAT, CDR2 FQNNGV. V shed 5 bases and J shed 6 bases, with 22 bases lying between them. CDR3 amino acids: CASSHFSQVSGSEAFF. Here the CDR3 DNA reads TGTGCCAGCAGCCACTTTAGCCAGGTCTCGGGGTCTGAAGCTTTCTTT.